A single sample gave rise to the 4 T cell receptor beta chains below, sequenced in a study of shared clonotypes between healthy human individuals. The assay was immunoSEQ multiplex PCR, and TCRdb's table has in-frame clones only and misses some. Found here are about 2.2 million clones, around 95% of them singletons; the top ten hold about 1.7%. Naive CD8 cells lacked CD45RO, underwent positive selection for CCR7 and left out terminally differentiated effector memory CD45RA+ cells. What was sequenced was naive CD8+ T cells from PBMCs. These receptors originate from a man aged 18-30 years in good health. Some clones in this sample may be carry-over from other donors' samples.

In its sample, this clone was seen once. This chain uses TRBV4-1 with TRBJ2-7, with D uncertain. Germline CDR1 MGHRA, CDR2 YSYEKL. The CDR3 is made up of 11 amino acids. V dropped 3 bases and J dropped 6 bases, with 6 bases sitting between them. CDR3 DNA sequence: TGCGCCAGCAGCCATCCTGGCGAGCAGTACTTC. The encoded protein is CASSHPGEQYF.

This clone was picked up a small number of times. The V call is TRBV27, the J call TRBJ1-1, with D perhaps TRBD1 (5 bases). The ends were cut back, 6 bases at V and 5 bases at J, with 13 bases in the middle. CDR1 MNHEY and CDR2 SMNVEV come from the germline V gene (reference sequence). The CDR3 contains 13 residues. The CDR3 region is CASRIGVGTEAFF. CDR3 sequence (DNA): TGTGCCAGCAGGATAGGGGTGGGGACTGAAGCTTTCTTT.

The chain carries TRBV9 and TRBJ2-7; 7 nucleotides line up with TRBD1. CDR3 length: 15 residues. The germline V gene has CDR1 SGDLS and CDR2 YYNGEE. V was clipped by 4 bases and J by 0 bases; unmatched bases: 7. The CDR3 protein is CASSIGQATSYEQYF. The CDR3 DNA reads TGTGCCAGCAGCATTGGACAGGCAACCTCCTACGAGCAGTACTTC.

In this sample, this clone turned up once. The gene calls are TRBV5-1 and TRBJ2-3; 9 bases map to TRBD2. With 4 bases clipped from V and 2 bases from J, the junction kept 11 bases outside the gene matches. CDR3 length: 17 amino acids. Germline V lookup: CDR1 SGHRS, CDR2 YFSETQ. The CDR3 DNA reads TGCGCCAGCAGCCCTGAGACTAGCGGCCTAATCACAGATACGCAGTATTTT. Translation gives CASSPETSGLITDTQYF.